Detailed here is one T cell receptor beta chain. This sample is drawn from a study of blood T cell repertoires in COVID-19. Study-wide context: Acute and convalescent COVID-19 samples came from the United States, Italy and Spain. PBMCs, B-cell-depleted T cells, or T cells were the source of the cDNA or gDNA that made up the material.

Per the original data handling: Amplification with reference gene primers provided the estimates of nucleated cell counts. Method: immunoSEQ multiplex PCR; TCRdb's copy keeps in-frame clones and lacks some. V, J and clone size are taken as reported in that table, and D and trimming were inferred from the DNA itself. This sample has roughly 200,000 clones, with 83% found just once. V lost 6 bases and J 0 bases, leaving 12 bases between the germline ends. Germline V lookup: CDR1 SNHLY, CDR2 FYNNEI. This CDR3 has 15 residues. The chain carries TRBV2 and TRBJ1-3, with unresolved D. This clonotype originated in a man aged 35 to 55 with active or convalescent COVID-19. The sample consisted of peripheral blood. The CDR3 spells CASRLGGFSGNTIYF. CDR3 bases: TGTGCCAGCAGGCTAGGCGGATTCTCTGGAAACACCATATATTTT.